This is a list of T cell receptor beta chains from one sample in a study of blood T cell repertoires in COVID-19. Only in-frame clones appear in the TCRdb table, and some are missing; sequencing was by immunoSEQ multiplex PCR. The data show a few hundred thousand clones, with about 85% seen just once and 1.5% to 2% held by the top ten. The specimen was peripheral blood. These receptors came from a man aged 30 to 45 who had recovered from COVID-19. Both conserved end residues are trimmed from each CDR3. D genes are given only for firm matches.

>-|12|TRBJ1-2|TRBV6-5
ASSYSAANYGYT
>TRBD1|13|TRBJ2-1|TRBV5-4
ASSMDRGPHNEQF
>-|16|TRBJ2-2|TRBV11-2
ASSKVQGPAWGTGELF
>TRBD1|10|TRBJ1-2|TRBV27
ASGQGYYGYT
>TRBD2|13|TRBJ2-1|TRBV7-9
ASSLTSGAYNEQF
>-|12|TRBJ2-7|TRBV9
ASSVATGNYEQY
>-|11|TRBJ1-3|TRBV2
ASRPALGATIY
>-|10|TRBJ2-1|TRBV5-4
ASSQDFHEQF
>TRBD1|12|TRBJ1-5|TRBV19
ASSPTGAWMPQH
>-|14|TRBJ1-4|TRBV7-9
ASSPPGGSTNEKLF
>TRBD1|12|TRBJ1-4|TRBV4-1
ASSRGQVEEKLF
>TRBD1|14|TRBJ1-1|TRBV5-1
ASSGYYRGRNTEAF
>TRBD1|11|TRBJ1-2|TRBV14
ASSQIRTGKAT
>-|15|TRBJ1-1|TRBV9
ASSAQGITTWDTEAF
>TRBD1|15|TRBJ1-2|TRBV5-4
ASSPKPDRGSNYGYT
>TRBD2|14|TRBJ2-1|TRBV11-2
ASSLDQRGSVDEQF
>TRBD2|13|TRBJ2-5|TRBV29-1
SAPGLAGGPGTQY
>-|10|TRBJ1-1|TRBV7-9
ASSWATGRAF
>TRBD1|12|TRBJ1-4|TRBV6-1
ASSEGRDRQKLF
>-|13|TRBJ2-3|TRBV10-1
ASSEGGAVTDTQY
>TRBD1|12|TRBJ2-5|TRBV10-3
AISGQGAKETQY
>TRBD2|12|TRBJ2-3|TRBV7-2
ASSLEPSGLTQY
>-|14|TRBJ2-5|TRBV4-1
ASSQEVIQGLETQY
>-|11|TRBJ1-2|TRBV6-5
ASREVPTVGYT
>TRBD1|12|TRBJ2-1|TRBV19
ATRKTDRYNEQF
>-|9|TRBJ2-7|TRBV7-9
ASSTDITPY
>-|12|TRBJ1-1|TRBV10-2
ASSETGQNTEAF
>TRBD2|15|TRBJ2-2|TRBV5-4
ASSPGGLAGDTGELF
>-|13|TRBJ2-4|TRBV2
ASGLGGVAKNIQY
>TRBD2|10|TRBJ2-7|TRBV12-3/TRBV12-4
ASGGAGGDLN
>TRBD1|12|TRBJ1-5|TRBV6-5
ASSWRTGGQPQH
>TRBD1|12|TRBJ1-4|TRBV18
ASSRDRVDEKLF